Each of the 5 T cell receptor beta chains below was sequenced from the same sample in a study of post-analysis software for immune sequencing data. These receptors have no identified antigens. Study results and limitations: Higher frequency in patients than in controls was seen for about 5 TRBV segments, with TRBV5-6, TRBV5-1 and TRBV20-1 among them.

Libraries were made from TCR beta cDNA, and they carried unique molecular identifiers. One entry per CDR3 protein results from TCRdb running MiXCR on the PCR reads. This sample has about 620,000 distinct CDR3 sequences, with about 40% found just once. The sequenced sample was blood. The receptors were sampled from a girl aged 10-17 years with multiple sclerosis.

The chain joins TRBV4-1 to TRBJ1-2; D uncertain. The CDR3 runs to 12 residues. Germline-derived CDR1 and CDR2 are MGHRA and YSYEKL. V lost 3 bases and J 5 bases, leaving 7 bases between the germline ends. CDR3 sequence: CASSQEKYGYTF. The CDR3 region has the DNA TGCGCCAGCAGCCAGGAAAAATATGGCTACACCTTC.

The chain employs TRBV6-2 or TRBV6-3 and TRBJ2-1, with 9 bases aligning to TRBD2. This CDR3 spans 16 amino acids. Trimming removed 2 bases from V and 9 bases from J; junction bases left unmatched: 11. Germline-derived CDR1 and CDR2 are MNHEY and SVGEGT. The CDR3 bases are TGTGCCAGCAGTTACCCCGAGCGGGGGGCCCGGGGTGAGCAGTTCTTC. Protein sequence: CASSYPERGARGEQFF.

This clonotype has more than one count but fewer than ten. This chain's CDR3 is CASSPLMAAGGGYNEQFF. CDR3 DNA: TGCGCCAGCAGCCCCCTTATGGCGGCGGGAGGGGGGTACAATGAGCAGTTCTTC. The V and J genes are TRBV4-1 and TRBJ2-1, with 9 bases lining up with TRBD2. The CDR3 is 18 amino acids. V shed 4 bases and J 4 bases; nucleotides not matched to a gene: 14. Looked up from germline, CDR1 is MGHRA and CDR2 is YSYEKL.

This clonotype came up a few times. V gene TRBV4-2 combines with J gene TRBJ2-3; 13 bases map to TRBD2. Germline trimming cut 3 bases from V and 6 bases from J; bases unmatched to any gene: 9. This CDR3 contains 17 residues. CDR1 LGHNA and CDR2 YNFKEQ come from the germline V gene. CDR3 in DNA: TGTGCCAGCAGCCAGAATCTTGGACTAGCGGGAGTGGATACGCAGTATTTT. Translation gives CASSQNLGLAGVDTQYF.

This clonotype turned up a few times. CDR3 sequence (DNA): TGTGCCAGCACCCTAGGGTTGGGCGAGACCCAGTACTTC. This encodes CASTLGLGETQYF. The chain carries TRBV7-2 and TRBJ2-5; D gene ambiguous. V lost 7 bases to trimming and J lost 5 bases, with 14 bases between them. The CDR3 totals 13 residues. Germline V gene sequence: CDR1 SGHTA, CDR2 FQGNSA.